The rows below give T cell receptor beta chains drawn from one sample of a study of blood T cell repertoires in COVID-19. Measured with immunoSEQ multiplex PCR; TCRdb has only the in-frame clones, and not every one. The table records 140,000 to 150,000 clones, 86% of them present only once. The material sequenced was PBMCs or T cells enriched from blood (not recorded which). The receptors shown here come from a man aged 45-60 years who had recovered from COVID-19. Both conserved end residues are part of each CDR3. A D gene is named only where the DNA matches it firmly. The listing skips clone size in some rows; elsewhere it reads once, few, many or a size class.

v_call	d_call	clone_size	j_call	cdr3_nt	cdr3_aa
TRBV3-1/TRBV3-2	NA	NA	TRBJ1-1	TGTGCCAGCAGATCGTCCTGCACTGAAGCTTTCTTT	CASRSSCTEAFF
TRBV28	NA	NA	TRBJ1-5	TGTGCCAGCAATTTACGGCAGGGAAATCAGCCCCAGCATTTT	CASNLRQGNQPQHF
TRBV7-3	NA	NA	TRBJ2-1	TGTGCCAGCAGCTTAAAACGGCCAGGGTCGATCTACAATGAGCAGTTCTTC	CASSLKRPGSIYNEQFF
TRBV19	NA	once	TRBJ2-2	TGTGCCAGTAGGCCCCTGGGGGGGAACACCGGGGAGCTGTTTTTT	CASRPLGGNTGELFF
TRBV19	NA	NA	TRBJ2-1	TGTGCCAGTAGCGAGCGCGGGTGGTATGTGAATGAGCAGTTCTTC	CASSERGWYVNEQFF
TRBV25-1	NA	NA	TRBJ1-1	TGTGCCAGCAACGGGGAGTACTCATCAGCCCAAGCTTTCTTT	CASNGEYSSAQAFF
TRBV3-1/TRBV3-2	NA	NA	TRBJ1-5	TGTGCCAGCAGCCTGCGGAATCAGCCCCAGCATTTT	CASSLRNQPQHF
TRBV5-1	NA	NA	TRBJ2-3	TGCGCCAGCAGCTTACAGGACGCCCGCACAGATACGCAGTATTTT	CASSLQDARTDTQYF
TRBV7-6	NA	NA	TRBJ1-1	TGTGCCAGCAGCCCCCACGCGGGCAAGACGACTGAAGCTTTCTTT	CASSPHAGKTTEAFF
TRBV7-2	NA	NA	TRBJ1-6	TGTGCCAGCAGCCCACGGGGGTTAGGCTCACCCCTCCACTTT	CASSPRGLGSPLHF
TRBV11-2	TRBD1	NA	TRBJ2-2	TGTGCCAGCAGCTTAGTAATCGGACAGGGAATCGGGGAGCTGTTTTTT	CASSLVIGQGIGELFF
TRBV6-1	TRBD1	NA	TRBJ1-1	TGTGCCAGCAGTGAGGGCAGGGGGCGGACTGAAGCTTTCTTT	CASSEGRGRTEAFF
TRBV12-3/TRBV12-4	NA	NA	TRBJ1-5	TGTGCCAGCAGTTTTAGCGTTCAGCCCCAGCATTTT	CASSFSVQPQHF
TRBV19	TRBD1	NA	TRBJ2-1	TGTGCCAGTAGTATAGTTGTTGACAGGGCAATCCGGTACAATGAGCAGTTCTTC	CASSIVVDRAIRYNEQFF
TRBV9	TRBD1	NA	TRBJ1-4	TGTGCCAGCAGCGGGACAGGTTTTAATGAAAAACTGTTTTTT	CASSGTGFNEKLFF
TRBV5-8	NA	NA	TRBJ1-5	TGTGCCAGCAGCCCCGAAACAGGGAGGGGATACAATCAGCCCCAGCATTTT	CASSPETGRGYNQPQHF
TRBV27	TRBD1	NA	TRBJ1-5	TGTGCCAGCAGTTCGAGACAGGGGAGTTATAGCAATCAGCCCCAGCATTTT	CASSSRQGSYSNQPQHF
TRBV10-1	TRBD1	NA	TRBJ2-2	TGCGCCAGCAGTGAATCGGACAGGGAGAACACCGGGGAGCTGTTTTTT	CASSESDRENTGELFF
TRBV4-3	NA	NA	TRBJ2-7	TGCGCCAGCAGCCAAGAGACCAGGAGGGAGCAGTACTTC	CASSQETRREQYF
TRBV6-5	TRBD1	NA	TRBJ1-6	TGTGCCAGCAGCCCAGGACAGGGGATCCACTTT	CASSPGQGIHF
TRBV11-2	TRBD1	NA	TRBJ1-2	TGTGCCAGCAGCGAACGGACAGGGAGCGTCAACTATGGCTACACCTTC	CASSERTGSVNYGYTF
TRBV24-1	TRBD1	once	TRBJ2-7	TGTGCCACAACTCGACAGGGGGCCTACGAGCAGTACTTC	CATTRQGAYEQYF
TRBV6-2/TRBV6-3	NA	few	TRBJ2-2	TGTGCCAGCAGTTACTCGAACCCCAGGTTGTGGAGCGGACGAAAAACCGGGGAGCTGTTTTTT	CASSYSNPRLWSGRKTGELFF
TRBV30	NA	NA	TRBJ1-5	TGTGCCTGGAGTGTGGCAGGCTTGGTAAGCAATCAGCCCCAGCATTTT	CAWSVAGLVSNQPQHF
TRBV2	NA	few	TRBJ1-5	TGTGCCAGCAGACCGACAGCCTATAGCAATCAGCCCCAGCATTTT	CASRPTAYSNQPQHF
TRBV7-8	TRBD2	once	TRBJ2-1	TGTGCCAGCAGCCCGAGGACTAGCGGGACGACTAATGAGCAGTTCTTC	CASSPRTSGTTNEQFF
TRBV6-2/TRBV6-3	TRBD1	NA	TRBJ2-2	TGTGCCAGCAGTTACTCGATACTTAGGGACAGGGCAGTCGACACCGGGGAGCTGTTTTTT	CASSYSILRDRAVDTGELFF
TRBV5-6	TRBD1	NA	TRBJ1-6	TGTGCCAGCAGCCCCCCGCGGGACAGATCCTTCTATAATTCACCCCTCCACTTT	CASSPPRDRSFYNSPLHF
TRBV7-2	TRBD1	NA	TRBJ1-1	TGTGCCAGCAGCTCCGAGACAGGGACGTGGGCTTTCTTT	CASSSETGTWAFF
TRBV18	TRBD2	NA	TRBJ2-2	TGTGCCAGCTCACCACGCCGGGAGGGGAACGGGGAGCTGTTTTTT	CASSPRREGNGELFF
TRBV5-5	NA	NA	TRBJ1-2	TGTGCCAGCAGCTTGGGCGTTGCCAGGAACTATGGCTACACCTTC	CASSLGVARNYGYTF
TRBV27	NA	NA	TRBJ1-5	TGTGCCAGCAGTCCCACCCGGAGGGCGGGTCAGCCCCAGCATTTT	CASSPTRRAGQPQHF
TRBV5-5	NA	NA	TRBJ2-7	TGTGCCAGCAGCGCCTACGACAGAAACTACGAGCAGTACTTC	CASSAYDRNYEQYF
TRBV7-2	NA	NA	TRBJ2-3	TGTGCCAGCAGCTTAGACTTAGGACGGGGGACCCACACAGATACGCAGTATTTT	CASSLDLGRGTHTDTQYF
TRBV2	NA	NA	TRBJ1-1	TGTGCCAGCAGTGTGGCAGGGTCTCACACTGAAGCTTTCTTT	CASSVAGSHTEAFF
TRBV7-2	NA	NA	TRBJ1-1	TGTGCCAGCAGCCAACAGCCAGGGAACACTGAAGCTTTCTTT	CASSQQPGNTEAFF
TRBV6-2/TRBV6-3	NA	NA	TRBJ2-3	TGTGCCAGCAGTTACGTTGGGGCTAGCACAGATACGCAGTATTTT	CASSYVGASTDTQYF
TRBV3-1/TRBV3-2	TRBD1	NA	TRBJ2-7	TGTGCCAGCAGCCTGTCCCCCGGGACAGGGGCCTACGAGCAGTACTTC	CASSLSPGTGAYEQYF
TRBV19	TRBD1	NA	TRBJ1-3	TGTGCCAGTAGTGTCCGGGACAGGGGGCTTTTGTCTGGAAACACCATATATTTT	CASSVRDRGLLSGNTIYF
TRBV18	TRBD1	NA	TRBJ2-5	TGTGCCAGCTCACTGTCGGACAGGGGCTCGGAGACCCAGTACTTC	CASSLSDRGSETQYF
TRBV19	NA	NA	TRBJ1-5	TGTGCCAGTAGTATCGGTTCTCCGATCAATCAGCCCCAGCATTTT	CASSIGSPINQPQHF
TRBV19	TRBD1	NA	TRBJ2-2	TGTGCCAGTACCTACGACAGGGGGAGGGCCGGGGAGCTGTTTTTT	CASTYDRGRAGELFF
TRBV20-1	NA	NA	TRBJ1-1	TGCAGTGCTAGAAAGAGTACTGAAGCTTTCTTT	CSARKSTEAFF
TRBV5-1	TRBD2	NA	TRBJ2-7	TGCGCCAGCAGCCATGGGACTAGCGGGAGCTACGAGCAGTACTTC	CASSHGTSGSYEQYF
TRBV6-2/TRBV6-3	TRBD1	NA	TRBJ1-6	TGTGCCAGCAGTTACTCGCAGGGGGCGAATTCACCCCTCCACTTT	CASSYSQGANSPLHF
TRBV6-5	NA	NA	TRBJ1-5	TGTGCCAGCAGCGACAGTGATAATCAGCCCCAGCATTTT	CASSDSDNQPQHF
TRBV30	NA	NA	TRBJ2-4	TGTGCCTGGAGTGTATTGGACAGCATCAAAAACATTCAGTACTTC	CAWSVLDSIKNIQYF
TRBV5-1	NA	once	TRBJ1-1	TGCGCCAGCAGCATATTAAGGGGGAACACTGAAGCTTTCTTT	CASSILRGNTEAFF
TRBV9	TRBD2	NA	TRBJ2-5	TGTGCCAGCAGCGAGGATGGGACTAGGTGGGAGACCCAGTACTTC	CASSEDGTRWETQYF
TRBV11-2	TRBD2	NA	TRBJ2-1	TGTGCCAGCAGCTCCGCCATACCGGGACTAGCGGGGGACGATGAGCAGTTCTTC	CASSSAIPGLAGDDEQFF
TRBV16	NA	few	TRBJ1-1	TGTGCCAGCAGCCAACACAGGATGAACACTGAAGCTTTCTTT	CASSQHRMNTEAFF
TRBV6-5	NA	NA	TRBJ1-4	TGTGCCAGCACGGGGGAGGGGGGGTTCGATGAAAAACTGTTTTTT	CASTGEGGFDEKLFF
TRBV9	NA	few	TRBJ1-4	TGTGCCAGCAGCGGAGAAAAGGGGTCAACTAATGAAAAACTGTTTTTT	CASSGEKGSTNEKLFF
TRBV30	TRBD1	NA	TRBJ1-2	TGTGCCTGGAGTGTACCAGGGGACAGGGTGAATGGCTACACCTTC	CAWSVPGDRVNGYTF
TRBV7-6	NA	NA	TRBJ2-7	TGTGCCAGCAGCCCCGGGACATCATATAACTACGAGCAGTACTTC	CASSPGTSYNYEQYF
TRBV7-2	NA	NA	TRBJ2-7	TGTGCCAGCAGCCCCCTCTCTAGCGTTCCCTACGAGCAGTACTTC	CASSPLSSVPYEQYF
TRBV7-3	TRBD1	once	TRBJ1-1	TGTGCCAGCAGCCGGACAGGAGGGACGAACACTGAAGCTTTCTTT	CASSRTGGTNTEAFF